This T cell receptor (beta chain) was observed in a study of cytomegalovirus exposure and HLA in healthy donors. General study findings and limits: For most TCR beta V segments, an earlier analysis put the productive rate at about 90% or about 30% of the time.

This CDR3 contains 19 residues. CDR1 and CDR2 from the germline V gene are MGHRA and YSYEKL. V was pared by 1 base and J by 2 bases, with 12 bases of the junction left unmatched. Remarks on this clone: Its antigen is as yet unknown.

Primers for the PCR totalled 60 Vbeta and 13 Jbeta. Here immunoSEQ multiplex PCR was the method, and the copy in TCRdb shows in-frame clones only, minus some. The sample has some 100,000 clones, 60% to 80% seen once. This sequence was found in a man aged 45-65 years in good health and CMV-seropositive. The chain combines TRBV4-1 with TRBJ2-4, with 9 bases that match TRBD1. Sequencing input: PBMCs. The CDR3 bases are TGCGCCAGCAGCCAAGGGGAAACCGGGACAGGGCTAACCAAAAACATTCAGTACTTC. Its protein product is CASSQGETGTGLTKNIQYF.